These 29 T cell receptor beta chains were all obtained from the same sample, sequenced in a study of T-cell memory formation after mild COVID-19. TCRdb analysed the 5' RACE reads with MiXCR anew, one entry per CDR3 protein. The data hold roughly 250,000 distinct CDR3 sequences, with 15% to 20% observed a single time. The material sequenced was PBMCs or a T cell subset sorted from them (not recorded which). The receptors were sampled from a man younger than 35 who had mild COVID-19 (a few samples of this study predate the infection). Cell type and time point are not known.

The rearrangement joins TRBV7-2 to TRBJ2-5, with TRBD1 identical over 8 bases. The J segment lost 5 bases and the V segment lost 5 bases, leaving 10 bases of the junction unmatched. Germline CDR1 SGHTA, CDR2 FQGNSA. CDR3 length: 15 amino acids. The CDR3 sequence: CASSHGQGNGETQYF. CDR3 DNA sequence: TGTGCCAGCAGCCACGGACAGGGAAACGGCGAGACCCAGTACTTC.

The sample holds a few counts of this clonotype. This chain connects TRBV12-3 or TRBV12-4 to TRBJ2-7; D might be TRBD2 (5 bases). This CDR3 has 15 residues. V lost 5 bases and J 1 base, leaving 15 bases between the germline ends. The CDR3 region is CASSPRRTYSYEQYF. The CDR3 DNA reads TGTGCCAGCAGTCCGCGGAGGACTTATTCCTACGAGCAGTACTTC.

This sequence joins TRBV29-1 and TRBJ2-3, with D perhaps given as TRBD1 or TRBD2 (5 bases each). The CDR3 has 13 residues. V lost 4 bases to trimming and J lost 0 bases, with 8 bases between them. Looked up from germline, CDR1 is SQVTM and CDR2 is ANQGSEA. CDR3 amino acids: CSVGRDSTDTQYF. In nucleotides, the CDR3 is TGCAGCGTTGGTCGGGACAGCACAGATACGCAGTATTTT.

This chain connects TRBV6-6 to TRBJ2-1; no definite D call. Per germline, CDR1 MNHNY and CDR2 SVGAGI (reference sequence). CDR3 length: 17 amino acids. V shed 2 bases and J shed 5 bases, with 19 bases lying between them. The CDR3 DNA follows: TGTGCCAGCAGTTACCCCCCAAGGGCTAGGGTAGACAATGAGCAGTTCTTC. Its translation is CASSYPPRARVDNEQFF.

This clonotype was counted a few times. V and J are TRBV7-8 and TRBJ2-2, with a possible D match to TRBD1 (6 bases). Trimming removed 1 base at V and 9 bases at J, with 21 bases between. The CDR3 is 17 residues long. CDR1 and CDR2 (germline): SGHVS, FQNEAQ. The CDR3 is CASSLVGAGVASRELFF. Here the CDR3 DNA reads TGTGCCAGCAGCTTAGTCGGGGCAGGGGTGGCCAGCAGGGAGCTGTTTTTT.

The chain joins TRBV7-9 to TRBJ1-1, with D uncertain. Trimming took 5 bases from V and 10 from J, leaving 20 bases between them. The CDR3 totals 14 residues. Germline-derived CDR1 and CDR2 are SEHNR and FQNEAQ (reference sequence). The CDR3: CASSESSGLSAAFF. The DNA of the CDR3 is TGTGCCAGCAGCGAGTCCTCTGGTCTGAGTGCAGCTTTCTTT.

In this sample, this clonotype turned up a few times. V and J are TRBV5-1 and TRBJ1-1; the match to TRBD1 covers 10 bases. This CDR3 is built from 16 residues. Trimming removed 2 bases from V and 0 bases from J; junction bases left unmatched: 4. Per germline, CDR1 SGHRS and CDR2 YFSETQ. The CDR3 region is CASSLLGQGMNTEAFF. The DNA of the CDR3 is TGCGCCAGCAGCTTACTGGGACAGGGGATGAACACTGAAGCTTTCTTT.

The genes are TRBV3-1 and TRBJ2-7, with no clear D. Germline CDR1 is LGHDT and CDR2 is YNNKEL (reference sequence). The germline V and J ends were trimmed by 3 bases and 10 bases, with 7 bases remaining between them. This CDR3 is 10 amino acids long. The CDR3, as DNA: TGTGCCAGCAGCCATAGGCCCCAGTACGTC. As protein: CASSHRPQYV.

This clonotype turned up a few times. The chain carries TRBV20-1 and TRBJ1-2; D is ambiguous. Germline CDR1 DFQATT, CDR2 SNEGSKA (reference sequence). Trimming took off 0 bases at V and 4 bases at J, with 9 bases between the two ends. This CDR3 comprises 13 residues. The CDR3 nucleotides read TGCAGTGCTAGAGATGGCGGAGGCTATGGCTACACCTTC. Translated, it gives CSARDGGGYGYTF.

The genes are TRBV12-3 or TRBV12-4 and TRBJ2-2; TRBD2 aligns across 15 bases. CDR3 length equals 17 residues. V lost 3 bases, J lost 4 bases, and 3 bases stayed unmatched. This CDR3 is CASSFGTSGGFTGELFF. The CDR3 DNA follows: TGTGCCAGCAGTTTCGGGACTAGCGGGGGGTTCACCGGGGAGCTGTTTTTT.

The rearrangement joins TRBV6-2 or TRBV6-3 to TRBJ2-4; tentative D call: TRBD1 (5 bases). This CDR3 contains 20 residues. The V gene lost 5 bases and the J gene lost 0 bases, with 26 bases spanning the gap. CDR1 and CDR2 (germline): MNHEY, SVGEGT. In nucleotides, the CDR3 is TGTGCCAGCAGTGTCCCTGCGGTGATAATGACAGTCCTAGCCAAAAACATTCAGTACTTC. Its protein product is CASSVPAVIMTVLAKNIQYF.

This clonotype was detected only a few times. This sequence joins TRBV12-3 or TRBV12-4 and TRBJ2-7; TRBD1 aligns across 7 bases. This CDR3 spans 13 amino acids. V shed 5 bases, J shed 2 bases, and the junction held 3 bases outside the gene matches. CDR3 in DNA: TGTGCCAGCAGTCTGGGACAGCCCTACGAGCAGTACGTC. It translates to CASSLGQPYEQYV.

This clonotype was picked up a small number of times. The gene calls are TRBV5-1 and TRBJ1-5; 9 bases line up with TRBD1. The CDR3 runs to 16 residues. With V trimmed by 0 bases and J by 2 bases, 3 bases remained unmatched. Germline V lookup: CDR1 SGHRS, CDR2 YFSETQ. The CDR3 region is CASSLGTGVGNQPQHF. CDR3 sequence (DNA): TGCGCCAGCAGCTTGGGGACAGGGGTGGGCAATCAGCCCCAGCATTTT.

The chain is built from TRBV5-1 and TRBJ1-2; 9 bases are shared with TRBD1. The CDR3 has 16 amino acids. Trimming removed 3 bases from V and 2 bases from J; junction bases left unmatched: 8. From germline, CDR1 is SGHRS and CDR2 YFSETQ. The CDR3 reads CASSSIGTGRNYGYTF. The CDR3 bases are TGCGCCAGCAGCTCCATCGGGACAGGGCGCAACTATGGCTACACCTTC.

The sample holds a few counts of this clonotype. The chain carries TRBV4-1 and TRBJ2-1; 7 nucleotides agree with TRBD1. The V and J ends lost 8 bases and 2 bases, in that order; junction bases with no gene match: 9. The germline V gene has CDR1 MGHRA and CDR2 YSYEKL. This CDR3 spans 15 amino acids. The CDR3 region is CASRSYRGTYNEQFF. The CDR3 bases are TGCGCCAGCCGCAGTTACAGGGGAACCTACAATGAGCAGTTCTTC.

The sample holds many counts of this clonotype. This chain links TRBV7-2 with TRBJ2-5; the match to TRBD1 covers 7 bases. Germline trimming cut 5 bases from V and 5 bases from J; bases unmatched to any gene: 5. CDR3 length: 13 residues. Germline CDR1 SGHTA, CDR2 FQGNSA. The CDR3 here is CASSVNRGETQYF. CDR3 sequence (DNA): TGTGCCAGCAGCGTAAACAGGGGTGAGACCCAGTACTTC. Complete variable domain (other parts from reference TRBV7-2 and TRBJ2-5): GAGVSQSPSNKVTEKGKDVELRCDPISGHTALYWYRQSLGQGLEFLIYFQGNSAPDKSGLPSDRFSAERTGGSVSTLTIQRTQQEDSAVYLCASSVNRGETQYFGPGTRLLVL.

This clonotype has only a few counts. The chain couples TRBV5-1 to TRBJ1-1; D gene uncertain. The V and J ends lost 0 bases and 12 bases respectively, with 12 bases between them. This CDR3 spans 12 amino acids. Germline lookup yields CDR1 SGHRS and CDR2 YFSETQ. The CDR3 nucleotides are TGCGCCAGCAGCTTGGAAAATCAGAAGCCTTTCTTT. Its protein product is CASSLENQKPFF.

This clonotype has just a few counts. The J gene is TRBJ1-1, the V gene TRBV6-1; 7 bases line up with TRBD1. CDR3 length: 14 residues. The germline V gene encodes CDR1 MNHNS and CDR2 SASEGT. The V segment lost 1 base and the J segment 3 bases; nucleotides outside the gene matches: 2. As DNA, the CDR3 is TGTGCCAGCAGTGAAGACAGGGGCGACACTGAAGCTTTCTTT. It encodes CASSEDRGDTEAFF.

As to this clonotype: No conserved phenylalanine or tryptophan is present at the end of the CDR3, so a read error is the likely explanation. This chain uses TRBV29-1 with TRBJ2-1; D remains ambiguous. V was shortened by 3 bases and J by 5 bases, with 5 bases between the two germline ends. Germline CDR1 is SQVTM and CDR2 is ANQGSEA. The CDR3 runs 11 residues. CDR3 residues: CSVENNNEQFL. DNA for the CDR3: TGCAGCGTTGAGAACAACAATGAGCAGTTCTTA.

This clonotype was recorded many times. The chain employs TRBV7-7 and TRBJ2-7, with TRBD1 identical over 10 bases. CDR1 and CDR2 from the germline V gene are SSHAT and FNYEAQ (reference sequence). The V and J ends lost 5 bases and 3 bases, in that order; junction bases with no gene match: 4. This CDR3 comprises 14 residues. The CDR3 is CASSPRTGGYEQYF. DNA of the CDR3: TGTGCCAGCAGCCCCAGGACAGGGGGCTACGAGCAGTACTTC.

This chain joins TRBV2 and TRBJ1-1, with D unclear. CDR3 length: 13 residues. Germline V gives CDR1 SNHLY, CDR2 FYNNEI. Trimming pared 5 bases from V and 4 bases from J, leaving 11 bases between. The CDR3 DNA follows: TGTGCCAGCAGTATTCAAGCGGGCACTGAAGCTTTCTTT. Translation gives CASSIQAGTEAFF.

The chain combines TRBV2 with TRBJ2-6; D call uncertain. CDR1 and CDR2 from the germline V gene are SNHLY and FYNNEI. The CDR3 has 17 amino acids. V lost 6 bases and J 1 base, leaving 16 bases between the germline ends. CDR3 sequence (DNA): TGTGCCAGCAGCCGGTGGGGTTCTGCGTCTGGGGCCAACGTCCTGACTTTC. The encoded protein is CASSRWGSASGANVLTF.

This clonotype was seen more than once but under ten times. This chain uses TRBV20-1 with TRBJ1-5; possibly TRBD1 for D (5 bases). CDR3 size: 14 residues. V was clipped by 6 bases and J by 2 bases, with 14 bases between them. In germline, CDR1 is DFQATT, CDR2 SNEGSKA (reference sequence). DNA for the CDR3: TGCAGTGCCCCCAGGGAAGGGGGCAATCAGCCCCAGCATTTT. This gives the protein CSAPREGGNQPQHF.

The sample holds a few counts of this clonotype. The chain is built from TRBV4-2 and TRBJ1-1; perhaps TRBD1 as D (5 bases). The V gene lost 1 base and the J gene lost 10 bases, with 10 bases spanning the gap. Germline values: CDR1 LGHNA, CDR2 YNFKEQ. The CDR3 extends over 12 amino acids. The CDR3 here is CASSQAGGIAFF. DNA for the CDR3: TGTGCCAGCAGCCAAGCTGGGGGAATAGCTTTCTTT.

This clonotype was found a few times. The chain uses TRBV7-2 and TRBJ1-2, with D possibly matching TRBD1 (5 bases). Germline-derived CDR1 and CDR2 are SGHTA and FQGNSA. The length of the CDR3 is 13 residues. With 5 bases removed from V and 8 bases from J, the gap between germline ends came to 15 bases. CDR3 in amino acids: CASSTRQLRGYTF. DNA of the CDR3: TGTGCCAGCAGCACAAGACAGCTCCGGGGCTACACCTTC.

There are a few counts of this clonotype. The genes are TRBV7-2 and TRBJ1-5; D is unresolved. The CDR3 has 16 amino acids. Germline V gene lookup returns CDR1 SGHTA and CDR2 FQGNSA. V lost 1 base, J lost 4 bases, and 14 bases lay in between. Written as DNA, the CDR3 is TGTGCCAGCAGCTTAGATCACGGAAATGGGAATCAGCCCCAGCATTTT. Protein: CASSLDHGNGNQPQHF.

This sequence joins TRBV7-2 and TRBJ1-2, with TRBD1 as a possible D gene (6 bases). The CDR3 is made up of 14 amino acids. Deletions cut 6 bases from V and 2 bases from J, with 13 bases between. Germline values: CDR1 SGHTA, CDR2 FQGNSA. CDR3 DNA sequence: TGTGCCAGCAGGAAACAGGGTGCAAACTATGGCTACACCTTC. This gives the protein CASRKQGANYGYTF. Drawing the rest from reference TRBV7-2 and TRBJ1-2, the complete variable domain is GAGVSQSPSNKVTEKGKDVELRCDPISGHTALYWYRQSLGQGLEFLIYFQGNSAPDKSGLPSDRFSAERTGGSVSTLTIQRTQQEDSAVYLCASRKQGANYGYTFGSGTRLTVV.

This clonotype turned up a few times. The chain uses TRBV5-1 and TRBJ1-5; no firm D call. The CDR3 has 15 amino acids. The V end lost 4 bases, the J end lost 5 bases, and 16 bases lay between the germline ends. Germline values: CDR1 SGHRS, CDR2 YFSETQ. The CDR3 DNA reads TGCGCCAGCAGCAAATCGGGGAAAGTCGATCAGCCCCAGCATTTT. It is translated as CASSKSGKVDQPQHF.

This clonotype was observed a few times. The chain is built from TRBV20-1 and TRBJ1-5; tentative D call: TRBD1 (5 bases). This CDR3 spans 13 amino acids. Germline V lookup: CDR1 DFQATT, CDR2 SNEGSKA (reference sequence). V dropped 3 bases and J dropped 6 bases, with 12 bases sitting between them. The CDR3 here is CSASREESQPQHF. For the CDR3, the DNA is TGCAGTGCTAGCAGGGAGGAGAGTCAGCCCCAGCATTTT.